This T cell receptor beta chain was documented in a study of blood T cell repertoires in COVID-19. Participants, about 18 to 95 years old, spanned around 26 US areas. The protocol was immunoSEQ multiplex PCR, while the TCRdb copy is restricted to in-frame clones and leaves out a portion. The sample has about 310,000 clones, roughly 87% seen once. Germline-derived CDR1 and CDR2 are SGHTA and FQGNSA. Trimming at V came to 7 bases and at J to 1 base, leaving 6 bases not matched to a gene. This CDR3 is built from 14 residues. This chain uses TRBV7-2 with TRBJ1-1; 7 bases map to TRBD1. This TCR derives from a woman under 30 who had recovered from COVID-19. Specimen: PBMCs or T cells enriched from blood (not recorded which). For the CDR3, the DNA is TGTGCCAGCACCCCCCGACAGGGGAACACTGAAGCTTTCTTT. Protein sequence: CASTPRQGNTEAFF.